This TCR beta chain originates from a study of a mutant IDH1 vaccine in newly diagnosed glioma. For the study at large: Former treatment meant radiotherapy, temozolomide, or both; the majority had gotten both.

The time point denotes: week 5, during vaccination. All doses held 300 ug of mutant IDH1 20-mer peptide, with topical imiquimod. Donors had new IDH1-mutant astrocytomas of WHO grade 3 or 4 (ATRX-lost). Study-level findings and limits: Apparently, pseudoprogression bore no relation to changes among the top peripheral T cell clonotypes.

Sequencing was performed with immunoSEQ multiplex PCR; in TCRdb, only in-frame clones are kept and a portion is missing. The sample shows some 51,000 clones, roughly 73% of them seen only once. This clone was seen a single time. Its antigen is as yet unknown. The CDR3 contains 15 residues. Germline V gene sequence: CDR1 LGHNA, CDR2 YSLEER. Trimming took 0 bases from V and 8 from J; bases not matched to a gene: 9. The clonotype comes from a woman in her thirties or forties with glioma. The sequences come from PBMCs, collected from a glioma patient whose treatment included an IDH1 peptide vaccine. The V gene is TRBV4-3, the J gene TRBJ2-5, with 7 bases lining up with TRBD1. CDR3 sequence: CASSQDGIGGATQYF. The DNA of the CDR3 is TGCGCCAGCAGCCAAGATGGAATAGGGGGCGCTACCCAGTACTTC.